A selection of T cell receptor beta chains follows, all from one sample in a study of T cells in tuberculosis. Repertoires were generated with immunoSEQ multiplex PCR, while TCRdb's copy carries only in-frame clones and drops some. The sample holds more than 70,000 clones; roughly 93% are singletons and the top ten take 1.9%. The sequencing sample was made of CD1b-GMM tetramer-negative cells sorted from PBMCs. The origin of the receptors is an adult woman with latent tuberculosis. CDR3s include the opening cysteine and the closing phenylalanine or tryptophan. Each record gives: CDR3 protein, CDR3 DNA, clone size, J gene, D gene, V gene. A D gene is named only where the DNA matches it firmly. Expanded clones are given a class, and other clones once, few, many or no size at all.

cdr3_aa: CASSLSGPQETQYF
cdr3_nt: TGCGCCAGCAGCTTGAGCGGTCCTCAAGAGACCCAGTACTTC
clone_size: few
j_call: TRBJ2-5
d_call: .
v_call: TRBV5-1

cdr3_aa: CASSIGARGALHTDTQYF
cdr3_nt: TGTGCCAGTAGTATAGGGGCTCGGGGAGCCCTCCACACAGATACGCAGTATTTT
clone_size: .
j_call: TRBJ2-3
d_call: .
v_call: TRBV19

cdr3_aa: CAWSGGEGYGYTF
cdr3_nt: TGTGCCTGGAGTGGAGGGGAGGGCTATGGCTACACCTTC
clone_size: .
j_call: TRBJ1-2
d_call: .
v_call: TRBV30

cdr3_aa: CASSQDRDSSYEQYF
cdr3_nt: TGCGCCAGCAGCCAAGATCGGGACAGTTCCTACGAGCAGTACTTC
clone_size: .
j_call: TRBJ2-7
d_call: TRBD1
v_call: TRBV4-1

cdr3_aa: CASSPVAGDYGYTF
cdr3_nt: TGTGCCAGCTCACCAGTCGCGGGGGACTATGGCTACACCTTC
clone_size: few
j_call: TRBJ1-2
d_call: .
v_call: TRBV18

cdr3_aa: CASSVVAGRTDTQYF
cdr3_nt: TGTGCCAGCAGCGTAGTGGCAGGGCGCACAGATACGCAGTATTTT
clone_size: .
j_call: TRBJ2-3
d_call: .
v_call: TRBV9

cdr3_aa: CAISESKVYEAFF
cdr3_nt: TGTGCCATCAGTGAGTCGAAAGTCTATGAAGCTTTCTTT
clone_size: .
j_call: TRBJ1-1
d_call: .
v_call: TRBV10-3

cdr3_aa: CASSPRLAGGRLGDEQYF
cdr3_nt: TGTGCCAGCAGCCCGAGACTAGCGGGGGGGCGGCTCGGGGACGAGCAGTACTTC
clone_size: .
j_call: TRBJ2-7
d_call: TRBD2
v_call: TRBV7-2

cdr3_aa: CASSLEGTGGFGYTF
cdr3_nt: TGCGCCAGCAGCTTGGAGGGGACAGGGGGCTTTGGCTACACCTTC
clone_size: .
j_call: TRBJ1-2
d_call: TRBD1
v_call: TRBV5-1

cdr3_aa: CASSLWTAANTGELFF
cdr3_nt: TGTGCCAGCAGTTTGTGGACAGCCGCGAACACCGGGGAGCTGTTTTTT
clone_size: .
j_call: TRBJ2-2
d_call: .
v_call: TRBV28

cdr3_aa: CAWSRLVQETQYF
cdr3_nt: TGTGCCTGGAGTCGGTTAGTTCAAGAGACCCAGTACTTC
clone_size: .
j_call: TRBJ2-5
d_call: .
v_call: TRBV30

cdr3_aa: CAISESGGGGGQHF
cdr3_nt: TGTGCCATCAGTGAGTCCGGGGGGGGCGGGGGCCAGCATTTT
clone_size: .
j_call: TRBJ1-5
d_call: .
v_call: TRBV10-3

cdr3_aa: CASSINQVGSYEQYF
cdr3_nt: TGTGCCAGTAGTATAAATCAGGTCGGTTCCTACGAGCAGTACTTC
clone_size: .
j_call: TRBJ2-7
d_call: .
v_call: TRBV19

cdr3_aa: CASRTGFEQPQHF
cdr3_nt: TGTGCCAGCAGAACAGGGTTTGAACAGCCCCAGCATTTT
clone_size: .
j_call: TRBJ1-5
d_call: .
v_call: TRBV16

cdr3_aa: CASSLRTVNTEAFF
cdr3_nt: TGTGCCAGCTCGCTAAGGACAGTGAACACTGAAGCTTTCTTT
clone_size: .
j_call: TRBJ1-1
d_call: .
v_call: TRBV18

cdr3_aa: CATRPGVSYNEQFF
cdr3_nt: TGTGCTACAAGACCAGGGGTCTCCTACAATGAGCAGTTCTTC
clone_size: few
j_call: TRBJ2-1
d_call: .
v_call: TRBV27

cdr3_aa: CASSPTTGLDTQYF
cdr3_nt: TGTGCCAGCAGTCCTACAACAGGGTTGGATACGCAGTATTTT
clone_size: .
j_call: TRBJ2-3
d_call: .
v_call: TRBV6-5

cdr3_aa: CASRRQSTNEKLFF
cdr3_nt: TGTGCCAGCAGACGACAGTCAACTAATGAAAAACTGTTTTTT
clone_size: .
j_call: TRBJ1-4
d_call: .
v_call: TRBV2

cdr3_aa: CATSRDFLGDEQYF
cdr3_nt: TGTGCCACCAGCAGAGATTTCCTCGGAGACGAGCAGTACTTC
clone_size: .
j_call: TRBJ2-7
d_call: .
v_call: TRBV15

cdr3_aa: CASSTGWGSETQYF
cdr3_nt: TGTGCCAGCAGCACAGGGTGGGGTAGTGAGACCCAGTACTTC
clone_size: .
j_call: TRBJ2-5
d_call: .
v_call: TRBV11-2

cdr3_aa: CASSFSGRGTDTQYF
cdr3_nt: TGTGCCAGCAGCTTTTCAGGGCGAGGAACAGATACGCAGTATTTT
clone_size: once
j_call: TRBJ2-3
d_call: .
v_call: TRBV5-6

cdr3_aa: CASSSEGVADTQYF
cdr3_nt: TGTGCCAGCAGCTCAGAAGGGGTTGCAGATACGCAGTATTTT
clone_size: .
j_call: TRBJ2-3
d_call: .
v_call: TRBV7-9

cdr3_aa: CASSLVEGTETQYF
cdr3_nt: TGTGCCAGCAGCTTAGTGGAGGGCACGGAGACCCAGTACTTC
clone_size: .
j_call: TRBJ2-5
d_call: .
v_call: TRBV7-2

cdr3_aa: CASSSEGSGGSSYEQYF
cdr3_nt: TGCGCCAGCAGCTCTGAGGGTAGCGGGGGATCATCCTACGAGCAGTACTTC
clone_size: once
j_call: TRBJ2-7
d_call: TRBD2
v_call: TRBV4-1

cdr3_aa: CASSENVGRDQPQHF
cdr3_nt: TGTGCCAGCAGCGAAAACGTTGGGCGCGATCAGCCCCAGCATTTT
clone_size: .
j_call: TRBJ1-5
d_call: .
v_call: TRBV9

cdr3_aa: CAISESGGDTEAFF
cdr3_nt: TGTGCCATCAGTGAGTCGGGAGGTGACACTGAAGCTTTCTTT
clone_size: .
j_call: TRBJ1-1
d_call: .
v_call: TRBV10-3

cdr3_aa: CASSEDPDTGELFF
cdr3_nt: TGTGCCAGCAGTGAAGATCCAGATACCGGGGAGCTGTTTTTT
clone_size: .
j_call: TRBJ2-2
d_call: .
v_call: TRBV6-1

cdr3_aa: CASSQGYGGGETQYF
cdr3_nt: TGTGCCAGCAGCCAAGGGTATGGAGGAGGAGAGACCCAGTACTTC
clone_size: .
j_call: TRBJ2-5
d_call: .
v_call: TRBV14

cdr3_aa: CAIRSPGKGNTIYF
cdr3_nt: TGTGCCATCAGATCCCCGGGAAAAGGAAACACCATATATTTT
clone_size: .
j_call: TRBJ1-3
d_call: .
v_call: TRBV10-3

cdr3_aa: CASSWGVGNQPQHF
cdr3_nt: TGTGCCAGCAGCTGGGGGGTAGGCAATCAGCCCCAGCATTTT
clone_size: few
j_call: TRBJ1-5
d_call: .
v_call: TRBV5-6

cdr3_aa: CAISEDRAAKNIQYF
cdr3_nt: TGTGCCATCAGTGAAGACAGGGCGGCCAAAAACATTCAGTACTTC
clone_size: .
j_call: TRBJ2-4
d_call: TRBD1
v_call: TRBV10-3

cdr3_aa: CASSLGPQETQYF
cdr3_nt: TGCGCCAGCAGTCTAGGCCCTCAAGAGACCCAGTACTTC
clone_size: .
j_call: TRBJ2-5
d_call: .
v_call: TRBV10-1

cdr3_aa: CASSPTSGGGYEQYF
cdr3_nt: TGTGCCAGCAGCCCGACTAGCGGGGGGGGCTACGAGCAGTACTTC
clone_size: .
j_call: TRBJ2-7
d_call: TRBD2
v_call: TRBV6-5